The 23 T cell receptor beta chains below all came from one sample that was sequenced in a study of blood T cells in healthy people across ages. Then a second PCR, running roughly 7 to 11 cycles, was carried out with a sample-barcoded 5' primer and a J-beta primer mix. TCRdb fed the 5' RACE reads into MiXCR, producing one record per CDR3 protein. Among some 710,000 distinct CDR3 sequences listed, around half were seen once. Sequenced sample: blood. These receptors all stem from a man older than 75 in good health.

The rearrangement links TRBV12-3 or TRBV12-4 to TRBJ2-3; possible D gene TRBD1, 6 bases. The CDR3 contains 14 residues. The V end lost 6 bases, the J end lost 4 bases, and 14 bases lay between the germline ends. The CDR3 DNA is TGTGCCAGCAGACTTACAGGGATGGCAGATACGCAGTATTTT. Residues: CASRLTGMADTQYF.

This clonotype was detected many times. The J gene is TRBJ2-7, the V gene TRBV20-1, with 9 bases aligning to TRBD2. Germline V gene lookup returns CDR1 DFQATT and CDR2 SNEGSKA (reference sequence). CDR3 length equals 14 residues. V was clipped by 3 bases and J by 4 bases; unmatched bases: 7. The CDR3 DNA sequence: TGCAGTGCTAGTATAGCGGGAGAGTTGTACGAGCAGTACTTC. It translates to CSASIAGELYEQYF.

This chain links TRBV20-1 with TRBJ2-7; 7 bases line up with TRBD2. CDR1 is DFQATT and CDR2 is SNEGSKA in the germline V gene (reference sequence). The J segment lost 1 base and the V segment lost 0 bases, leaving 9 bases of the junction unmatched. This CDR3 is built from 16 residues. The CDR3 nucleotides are TGCAGTGCTAGAGACAAGCGGGGTCCAGGATCCTACGAGCAGTACTTC. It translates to CSARDKRGPGSYEQYF.

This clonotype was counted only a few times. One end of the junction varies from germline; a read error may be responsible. The CDR3 DNA reads TGTGCCAGCAGTTTAGCACTAGCGGGAAACAATGAGCAGTTCTTC. Translating gives CASSLALAGNNEQFF. This rearrangement joins TRBV5-1 to TRBJ2-1; 10 bases fit TRBD2. Germline lookup yields CDR1 SGHRS and CDR2 YFSETQ. This CDR3 has 15 residues.

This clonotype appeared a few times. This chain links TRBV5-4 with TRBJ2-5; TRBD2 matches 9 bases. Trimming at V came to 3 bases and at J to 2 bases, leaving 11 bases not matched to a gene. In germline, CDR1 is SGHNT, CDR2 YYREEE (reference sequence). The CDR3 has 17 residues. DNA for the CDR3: TGTGCCAGCAGCTCCCCCAGGGGCGGGAGGGAACAAGAGACCCAGTACTTC. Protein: CASSSPRGGREQETQYF.

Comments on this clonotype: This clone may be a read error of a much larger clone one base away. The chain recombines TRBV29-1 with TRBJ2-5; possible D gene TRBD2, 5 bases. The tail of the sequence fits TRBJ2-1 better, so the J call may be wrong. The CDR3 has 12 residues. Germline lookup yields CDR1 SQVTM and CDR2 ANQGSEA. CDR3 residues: CSVASNQETQFF. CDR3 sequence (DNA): TGCAGCGTTGCTAGCAACCAAGAGACCCAGTTCTTC.

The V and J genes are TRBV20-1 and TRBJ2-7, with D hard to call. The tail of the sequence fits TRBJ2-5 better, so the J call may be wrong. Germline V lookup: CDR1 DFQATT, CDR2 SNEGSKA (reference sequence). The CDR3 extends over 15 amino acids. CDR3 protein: CSATSPDVRRETQYF. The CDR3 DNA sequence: TGCAGTGCCACTTCCCCGGACGTCCGCCGAGAGACCCAGTACTTC.

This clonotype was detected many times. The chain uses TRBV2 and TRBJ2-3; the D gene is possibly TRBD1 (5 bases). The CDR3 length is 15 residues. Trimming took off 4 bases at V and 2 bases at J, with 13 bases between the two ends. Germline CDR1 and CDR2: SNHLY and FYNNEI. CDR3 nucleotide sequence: TGTGCCAGCAGTGGGGGCCTTATCAACACAGATACGCAGTATTTT. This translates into CASSGGLINTDTQYF.

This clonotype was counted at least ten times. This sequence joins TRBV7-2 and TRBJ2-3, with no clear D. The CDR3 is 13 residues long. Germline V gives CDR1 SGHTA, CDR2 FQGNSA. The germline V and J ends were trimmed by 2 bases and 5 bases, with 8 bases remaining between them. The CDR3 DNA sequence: TGTGCCAGCAGCTTATTAGCCGGAGATACGCAGTATTTT. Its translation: CASSLLAGDTQYF.

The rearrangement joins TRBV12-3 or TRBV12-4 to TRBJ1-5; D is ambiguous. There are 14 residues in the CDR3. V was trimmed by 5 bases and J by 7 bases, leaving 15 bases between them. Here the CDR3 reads CASSRNVVTQPQHF. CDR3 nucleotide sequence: TGTGCCAGCAGTCGAAACGTGGTTACACAGCCCCAGCATTTT.

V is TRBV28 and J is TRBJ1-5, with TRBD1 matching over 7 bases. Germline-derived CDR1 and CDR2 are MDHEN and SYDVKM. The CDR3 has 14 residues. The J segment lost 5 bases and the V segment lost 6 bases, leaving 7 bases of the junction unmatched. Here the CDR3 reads CASRSQGYDQPQHF. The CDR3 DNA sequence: TGTGCCAGCAGATCACAGGGGTATGATCAGCCCCAGCATTTT. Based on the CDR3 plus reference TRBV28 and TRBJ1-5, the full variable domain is DVKVTQSSRYLVKRTGEKVFLECVQDMDHENMFWYRQDPGLGLRLIYFSYDVKMKEKGDIPEGYSVSREKKERFSLILESASTNQTSMYLCASRSQGYDQPQHFGDGTRLSIL.

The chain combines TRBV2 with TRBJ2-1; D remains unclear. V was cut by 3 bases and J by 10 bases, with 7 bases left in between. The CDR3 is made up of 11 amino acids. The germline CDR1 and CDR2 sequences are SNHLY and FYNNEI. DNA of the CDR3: TGTGCCAGCAGTGAGTTTCGCGAGCAGTTCTTC. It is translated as CASSEFREQFF.

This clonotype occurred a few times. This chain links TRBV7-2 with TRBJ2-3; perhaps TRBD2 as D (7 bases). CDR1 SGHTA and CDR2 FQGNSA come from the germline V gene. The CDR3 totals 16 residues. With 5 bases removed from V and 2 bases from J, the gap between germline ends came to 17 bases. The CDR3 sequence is CASSLMAGALTDTQYF. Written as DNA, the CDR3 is TGTGCCAGCAGCCTCATGGCGGGGGCACTCACAGATACGCAGTATTTT. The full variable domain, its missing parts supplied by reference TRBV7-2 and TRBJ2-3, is GAGVSQSPSNKVTEKGKDVELRCDPISGHTALYWYRQSLGQGLEFLIYFQGNSAPDKSGLPSDRFSAERTGGSVSTLTIQRTQQEDSAVYLCASSLMAGALTDTQYFGPGTRLTVL.

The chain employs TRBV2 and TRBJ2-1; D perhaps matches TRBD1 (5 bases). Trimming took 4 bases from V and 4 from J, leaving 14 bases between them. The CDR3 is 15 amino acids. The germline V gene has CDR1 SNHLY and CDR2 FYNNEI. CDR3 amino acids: CASSVSAGQYNEQFF. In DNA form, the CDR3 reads TGTGCCAGCAGTGTTTCGGCAGGGCAGTACAATGAGCAGTTCTTC. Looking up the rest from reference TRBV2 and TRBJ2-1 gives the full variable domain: EPEVTQTPSHQVTQMGQEVILRCVPISNHLYFYWYRQILGQKVEFLVSFYNNEISEKSEIFDDQFSVERPDGSNFTLKIRSTKLEDSAMYFCASSVSAGQYNEQFFGPGTRLTVL.

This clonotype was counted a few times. In DNA form, the CDR3 reads TGTGCCAGCAGTTTACTGACGGGGGGGGAGCAGTACTTC. Protein product: CASSLLTGGEQYF. The chain joins TRBV9 to TRBJ2-5, with TRBD2 matching 8 bases. The CDR3 length is 13 residues. The germline V gene encodes CDR1 SGDLS and CDR2 YYNGEE. Germline trimming cut 5 bases from V and 11 bases from J; bases unmatched to any gene: 11.

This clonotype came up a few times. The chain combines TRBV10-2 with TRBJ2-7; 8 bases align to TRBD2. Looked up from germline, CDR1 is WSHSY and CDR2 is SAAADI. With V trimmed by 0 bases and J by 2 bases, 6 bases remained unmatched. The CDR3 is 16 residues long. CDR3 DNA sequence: TGCGCCAGCAGTGAGTCGGCCGGGACTAGAGCCTACGAGCAGTACTTC. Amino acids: CASSESAGTRAYEQYF.

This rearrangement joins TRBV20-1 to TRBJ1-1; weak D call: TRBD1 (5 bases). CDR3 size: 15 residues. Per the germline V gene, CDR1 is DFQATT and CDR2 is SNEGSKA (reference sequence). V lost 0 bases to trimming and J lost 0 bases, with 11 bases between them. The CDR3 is CSAREGEVLNTEAFF. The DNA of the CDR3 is TGCAGTGCTAGAGAGGGGGAGGTTTTGAACACTGAAGCTTTCTTT.

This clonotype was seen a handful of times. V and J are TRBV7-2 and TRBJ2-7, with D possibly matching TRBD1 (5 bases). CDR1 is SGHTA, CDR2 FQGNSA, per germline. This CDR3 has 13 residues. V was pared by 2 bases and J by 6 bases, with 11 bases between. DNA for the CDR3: TGTGCCAGCAGCTTAAATACAGGACGCGAGCAGTACTTC. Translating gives CASSLNTGREQYF.

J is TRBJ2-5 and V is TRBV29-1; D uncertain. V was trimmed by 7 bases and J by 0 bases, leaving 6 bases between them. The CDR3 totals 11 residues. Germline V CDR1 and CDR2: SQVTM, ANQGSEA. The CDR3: CSGQNQETQYF. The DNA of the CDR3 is TGCAGCGGTCAGAACCAAGAGACCCAGTACTTC.

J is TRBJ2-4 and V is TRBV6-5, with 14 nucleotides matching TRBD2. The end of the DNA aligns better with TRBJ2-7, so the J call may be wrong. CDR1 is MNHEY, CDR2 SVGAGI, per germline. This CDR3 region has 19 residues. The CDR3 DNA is TGTGCCAGCAGTTACTCATGGACTAGCGGGAGGACGAGGGATTACGAGCAGTACTTC. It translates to CASSYSWTSGRTRDYEQYF.

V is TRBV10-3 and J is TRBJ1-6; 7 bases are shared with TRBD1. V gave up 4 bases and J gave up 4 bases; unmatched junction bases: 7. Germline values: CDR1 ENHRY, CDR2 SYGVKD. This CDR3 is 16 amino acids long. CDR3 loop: CAISGKGTEYNSPLHF. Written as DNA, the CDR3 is TGTGCCATCAGTGGTAAAGGGACAGAATATAATTCACCCCTCCACTTT.

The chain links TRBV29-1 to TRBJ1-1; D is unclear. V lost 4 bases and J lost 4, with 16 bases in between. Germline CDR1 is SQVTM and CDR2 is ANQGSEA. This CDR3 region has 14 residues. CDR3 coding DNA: TGCAGCGTTGGCGTGGCGGGCCCGAGCACTGAAGCTTTCTTT. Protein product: CSVGVAGPSTEAFF.

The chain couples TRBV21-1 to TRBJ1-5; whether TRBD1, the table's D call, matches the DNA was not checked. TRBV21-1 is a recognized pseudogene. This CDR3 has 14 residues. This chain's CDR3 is CASSPGTANQPQHF. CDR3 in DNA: TGTGCCAGCAGCCCCGGGACGGCCAATCAGCCCCAGCATTTT.